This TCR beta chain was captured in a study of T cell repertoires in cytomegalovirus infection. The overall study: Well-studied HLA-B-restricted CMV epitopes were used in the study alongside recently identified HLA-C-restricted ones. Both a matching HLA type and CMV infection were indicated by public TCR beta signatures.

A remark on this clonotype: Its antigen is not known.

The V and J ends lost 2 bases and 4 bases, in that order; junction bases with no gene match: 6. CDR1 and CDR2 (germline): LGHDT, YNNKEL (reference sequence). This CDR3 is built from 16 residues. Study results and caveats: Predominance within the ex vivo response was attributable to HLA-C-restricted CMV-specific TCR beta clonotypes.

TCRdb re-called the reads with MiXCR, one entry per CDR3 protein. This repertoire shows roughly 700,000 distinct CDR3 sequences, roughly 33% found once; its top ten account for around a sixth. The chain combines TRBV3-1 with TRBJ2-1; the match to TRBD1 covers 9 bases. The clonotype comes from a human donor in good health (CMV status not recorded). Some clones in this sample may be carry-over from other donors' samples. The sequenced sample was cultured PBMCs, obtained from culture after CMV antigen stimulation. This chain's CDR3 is CASSQTGTGQYNEQFF. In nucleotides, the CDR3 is TGTGCCAGCAGCCAAACGGGGACAGGGCAGTACAATGAGCAGTTCTTC.